A selection of T cell receptor beta chains follows, all from one sample in a study of T cells in Graves' hyperthyroidism and ophthalmopathy. TCRdb ran MiXCR on the multiplex PCR reads and lists one entry per CDR3 protein. In the table there are about 420,000 distinct CDR3 sequences, 15% to 17% of which are singletons. The sequenced sample was blood. Every receptor here comes from a woman in her late teens or twenties with Graves' hyperthyroidism. Both conserved end residues are part of each CDR3. D genes are given only for firm matches. A row's size may be missing; if present it is once, few, many or a size class.

>TRBV9|many|TRBJ2-7|TRBD1
CASSQRDRAGEQYF
TGTGCCAGCAGCCAACGGGACAGGGCGGGCGAGCAGTACTTC
>TRBV3-1|many|TRBJ2-2|NA
CASSQDWTDLNTGELFF
TGTGCCAGCAGCCAAGATTGGACAGACCTCAACACCGGGGAGCTGTTTTTT
>TRBV11-2|many|TRBJ2-3|TRBD1
CASSPRTGYSTDTQYF
TGTGCCAGCAGCCCTCGGACAGGATATAGCACAGATACGCAGTATTTT
>TRBV7-3|many|TRBJ1-2|TRBD1
CASSSRTGGGYTF
TGTGCCAGCAGCTCCCGGACAGGGGGTGGCTACACCTTC
>TRBV20-1|many|TRBJ1-2|NA
CSASGINFYGYTF
TGCAGTGCCTCAGGGATTAACTTCTATGGCTACACCTTC
>TRBV7-3|NA|TRBJ1-1|NA
CASSLTGTDTEAFF
TGTGCCAGCAGCTTGACCGGTACAGACACTGAAGCTTTCTTT
>TRBV9|NA|TRBJ2-2|NA
CASTPRPANTGELFF
TGTGCCAGCACCCCCCGGCCAGCGAACACCGGGGAGCTGTTTTTT
>TRBV11-1|NA|TRBJ2-3|NA
CASSAQGSDTQYF
TGTGCCAGCAGCGCACAGGGTTCAGATACGCAGTATTTT
>TRBV28|many|TRBJ1-5|NA
CASRAQGLRGVQPQHF
TGTGCCAGCAGGGCCCAAGGACTGAGGGGGGTTCAGCCCCAGCATTTT
>TRBV6-1|NA|TRBJ2-2|TRBD2
CASTWGLAGYTGELFF
TGTGCCAGCACATGGGGACTAGCGGGGTACACCGGGGAGCTGTTTTTT
>TRBV19|NA|TRBJ2-3|NA
CASSIPGLRRPTDTQYF
TGTGCCAGTAGTATCCCGGGCCTCAGGCGCCCCACAGATACGCAGTATTTT
>TRBV13|NA|TRBJ1-5|TRBD1
CASSLSDRGVPEGQPQHF
TGTGCCAGCAGCCTGTCGGACAGGGGCGTTCCCGAGGGTCAGCCCCAGCATTTT
>TRBV20-1|many|TRBJ2-5|TRBD1
CSAKTGIQETQYF
TGCAGTGCCAAGACAGGGATCCAAGAGACCCAGTACTTC
>TRBV7-2|many|TRBJ2-7|TRBD1
CASSHDDRGRDEQYF
TGTGCCAGCAGCCACGATGACAGGGGGAGAGACGAGCAGTACTTC
>TRBV6-2/TRBV6-3|NA|TRBJ1-2|NA
CASSYSRVVGDYGYTF
TGTGCCAGCAGTTACTCGAGAGTAGTCGGGGACTATGGCTACACCTTC
>TRBV20-1|many|TRBJ2-1|NA
CSAIGWTYNEQFF
TGCAGTGCTATCGGGTGGACCTACAATGAGCAGTTCTTC
>TRBV25-1|many|TRBJ1-3|NA
CASSDRSSGNTIYF
TGTGCCAGCAGTGATCGGAGCTCTGGAAACACCATATATTTT
>TRBV11-2|NA|TRBJ2-6|NA
CASRPLGSGANVLTF
TGTGCCAGCAGACCTTTAGGGTCTGGGGCCAACGTCCTGACTTTC